In its sample, the clone carrying this T cell receptor beta chain was seen many times. Its specificity is not known. These data belong to a study of metastatic and nonmetastatic thyroid tumors. Looking at the study overall: Comparison of repertoires was carried out across blood and tumor or nodule tissue from malignant and benign thyroid patients.

TCRdb recomputed clones from the PCR reads via MiXCR. The sample gives 25,000 to 30,000 clones, about 16% of which show up once; 15% to 19% is in the top ten. This CDR3 contains 16 residues. Germline V gene lookup returns CDR1 MDHEN and CDR2 SYDVKM. The V end lost 3 bases, the J end lost 4 bases, and 18 bases lay between the germline ends. The study, taken as a whole, reports: It was reportedly found that TCR beta diversity was significantly higher in malignant thyroid tumors than in benign nodules, a difference seen in both blood and tumor samples.

Thyroid surgery took place with no prior treatment in any patient. This sequence originates from a male donor with papillary thyroid cancer or a benign thyroid nodule (not recorded which). Some clones in this sample may be carry-over from other donors' samples. Material: blood. The rearrangement joins TRBV28 to TRBJ1-1; weak D call: TRBD1 (5 bases). CDR3 nucleotides: TGTGCCAGCAGTTTTCTCCAGAATGGGGGTTTCACTGAAGCTTTCTTT. Translating gives CASSFLQNGGFTEAFF.